Listed below are T cell receptor beta chains from one sample, sequenced in a study of T-cell reconstitution after alpha-beta-depleted transplantation in children. TCRdb re-called the PCR reads through MiXCR, storing one row per CDR3 protein. The sample shows approximately 590,000 distinct CDR3 sequences, 10% to 13% of them seen only once. The source was PBMCs from the stem cell graft donor, collected from the stem cell graft. Receptors were obtained from a human donor who donated a stem cell graft to a child with acute myeloid leukemia. Both conserved end residues are part of each CDR3. D genes are given only for firm matches. Expanded clones are given a class, and other clones once, few, many or no size at all.

length	D	V	J	size	CDR3	DNA
18	TRBD1	TRBV20-1	TRBJ1-6	-	CSARGGEGQKTFNSPLHF	TGCAGTGCTAGAGGGGGGGAGGGACAGAAGACTTTTAATTCACCCCTCCACTTT
17	-	TRBV12-3/TRBV12-4	TRBJ2-3	-	CASSPHWQGLGTDTQYF	TGTGCCAGCAGTCCTCATTGGCAGGGCCTAGGCACAGATACGCAGTATTTT
12	-	TRBV20-1	TRBJ1-2	few	CSARAQLYGYTF	TGCAGTGCTAGAGCCCAGTTATATGGCTACACCTTC
17	TRBD2	TRBV7-2	TRBJ2-3	many	CASSSVGGAGPPDTQYF	TGTGCCAGCAGCTCCGTAGGAGGAGCGGGGCCGCCAGATACGCAGTATTTT
12	-	TRBV7-2	TRBJ2-1	-	CASSRDWRGKFF	TGTGCCAGCAGCCGCGACTGGAGGGGGAAGTTCTTC
15	TRBD2	TRBV7-9	TRBJ2-1	many	CASSLILAGDNEQFF	TGTGCCAGCAGCTTAATATTAGCGGGGGACAATGAGCAGTTCTTC
18	-	TRBV27	TRBJ2-3	many	CASSFPLPSVRNTDTQYF	TGTGCCAGCAGTTTCCCTCTACCCTCAGTCCGAAACACAGATACGCAGTATTTT
16	TRBD1	TRBV6-1	TRBJ2-7	-	CASSDYRTGASYEQYF	TGTGCCAGCAGTGACTATCGGACAGGGGCTTCCTACGAGCAGTACTTC
19	TRBD1	TRBV6-1	TRBJ2-1	few	CASREDRGKLTSSYNEQFF	TGTGCCAGCAGGGAAGACAGGGGTAAACTGACGAGCTCCTACAATGAGCAGTTCTTC
15	TRBD1	TRBV7-2	TRBJ2-6	few	CASSRDSSGANVLTF	TGTGCCAGCAGCCGGGACAGCTCTGGGGCCAACGTCCTGACTTTC
14	-	TRBV20-1	TRBJ2-1	many	CSEAASYPDNEQFF	TGCAGCGAGGCGGCAAGCTACCCCGACAATGAGCAGTTCTTC
16	-	TRBV7-2	TRBJ2-7	many	CASSLGSWDGDYEQYF	TGTGCCAGCAGCTTAGGGTCCTGGGACGGAGACTACGAGCAGTACTTC
16	-	TRBV21-1	TRBJ2-2	-	CASSKPGLANTGELFF	TGTGCCAGCAGCAAACCCGGACTAGCGAACACCGGGGAGCTGTTTTTT
19	-	TRBV4-3	TRBJ2-6	many	CASSQEVLGSSLWANVLTF	TGCGCCAGCAGCCAAGAAGTTCTCGGTTCGTCGTTGTGGGCCAACGTCCTGACTTTC
13	-	TRBV6-5	TRBJ1-4	-	CASSRGPNEKLFF	TGTGCCAGCAGCCGGGGTCCTAATGAAAAACTGTTTTTT
16	-	TRBV12-5	TRBJ1-3	-	CASGTRDGLTGNTIYF	TGTGCTAGTGGTACCCGGGACGGCCTCACCGGAAACACCATATATTTT
13	-	TRBV29-1	TRBJ1-2	many	CSVFPLANYGYTF	TGCAGCGTTTTCCCATTAGCTAACTATGGCTACACCTTC
15	-	TRBV7-9	TRBJ2-1	-	CASSDTGWIDNEQFF	TGTGCCAGCAGCGATACAGGGTGGATAGACAATGAGCAGTTCTTC
13	-	TRBV10-3	TRBJ2-3	many	CAIRDSGTDTQYF	TGTGCCATCAGGGATAGCGGCACAGATACGCAGTATTTT
15	TRBD1	TRBV20-1	TRBJ2-7	-	CSARPPGQGDYEQYF	TGCAGTGCTAGACCCCCGGGACAGGGGGACTACGAGCAGTACTTC
13	-	TRBV5-1	TRBJ2-1	few	CASSRDTSNEQFF	TGCGCCAGCAGCCGGGACACCTCCAATGAGCAGTTCTTC
16	-	TRBV20-1	TRBJ2-2	-	CSAVGAGGIRTGELFF	TGCAGTGCTGTTGGGGCGGGCGGAATTCGGACCGGGGAGCTGTTTTTT